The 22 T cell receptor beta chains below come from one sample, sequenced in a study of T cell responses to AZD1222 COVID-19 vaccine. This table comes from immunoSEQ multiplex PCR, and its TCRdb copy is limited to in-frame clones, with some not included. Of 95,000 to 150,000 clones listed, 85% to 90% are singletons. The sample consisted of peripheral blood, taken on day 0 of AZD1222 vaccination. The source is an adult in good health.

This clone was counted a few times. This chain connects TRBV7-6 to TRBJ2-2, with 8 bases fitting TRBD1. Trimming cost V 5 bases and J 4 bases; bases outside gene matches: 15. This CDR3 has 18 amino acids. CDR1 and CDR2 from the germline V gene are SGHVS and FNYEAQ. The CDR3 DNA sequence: TGTGCCAGCAGCCAAATCTTACAGGACAGGGTGACCACCGGGGAGCTGTTTTTT. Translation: CASSQILQDRVTTGELFF.

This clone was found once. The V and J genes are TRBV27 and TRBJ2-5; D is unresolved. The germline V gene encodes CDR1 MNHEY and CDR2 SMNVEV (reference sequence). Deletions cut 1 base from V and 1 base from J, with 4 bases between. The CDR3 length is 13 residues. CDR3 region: CASSLWPQETQYF. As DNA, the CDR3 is TGTGCCAGCAGTTTATGGCCCCAAGAGACCCAGTACTTC.

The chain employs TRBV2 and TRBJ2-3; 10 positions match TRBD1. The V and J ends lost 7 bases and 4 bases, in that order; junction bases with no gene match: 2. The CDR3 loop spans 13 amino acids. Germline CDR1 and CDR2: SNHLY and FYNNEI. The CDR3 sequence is CASTGTGADTQYF. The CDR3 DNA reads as TGTGCCAGCACCGGGACAGGGGCAGATACGCAGTATTTT.

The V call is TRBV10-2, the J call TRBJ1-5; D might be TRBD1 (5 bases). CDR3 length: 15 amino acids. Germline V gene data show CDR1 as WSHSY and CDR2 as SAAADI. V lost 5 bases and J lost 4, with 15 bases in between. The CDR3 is CASSHVRAANQPQHF. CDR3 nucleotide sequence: TGCGCCAGCAGTCATGTCAGGGCGGCAAATCAGCCCCAGCATTTT.

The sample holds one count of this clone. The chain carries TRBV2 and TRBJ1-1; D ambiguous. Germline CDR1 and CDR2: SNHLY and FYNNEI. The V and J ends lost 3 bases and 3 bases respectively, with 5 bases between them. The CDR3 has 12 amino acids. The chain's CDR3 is CASSDSYTEAFF. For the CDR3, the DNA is TGTGCCAGCAGTGATTCCTACACTGAAGCTTTCTTT.

As DNA, the CDR3 is TGTGCCAGCAGCTTAGCTACAGATACGCAGTATTTT. This translates into CASSLATDTQYF. The rearrangement links TRBV7-8 to TRBJ2-3; D gene ambiguous. The length of the CDR3 is 12 residues. Between the trimmed V and J ends, which lost 0 bases and 3 bases, there was a span of 1 base. Germline V gene sequence: CDR1 SGHVS, CDR2 FQNEAQ.

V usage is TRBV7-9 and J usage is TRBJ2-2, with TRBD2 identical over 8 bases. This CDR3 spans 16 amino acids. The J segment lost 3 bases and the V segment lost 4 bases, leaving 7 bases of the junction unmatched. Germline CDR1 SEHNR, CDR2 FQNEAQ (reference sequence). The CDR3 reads CASSSPGRVYTGELFF. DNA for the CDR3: TGTGCCAGCAGCTCACCCGGGAGGGTGTACACCGGGGAGCTGTTTTTT.

The CDR3 protein is CASSSGGRASYEQYF. The DNA for the CDR3 is TGTGCCAGCAGTTCCGGTGGGAGGGCCTCCTACGAGCAGTACTTC. The chain combines TRBV27 with TRBJ2-7; 7 nucleotides agree with TRBD2. Germline lookup yields CDR1 MNHEY and CDR2 SMNVEV (reference sequence). With 4 bases clipped from V and 0 bases from J, the junction kept 6 bases outside the gene matches. The CDR3 spans 15 residues.

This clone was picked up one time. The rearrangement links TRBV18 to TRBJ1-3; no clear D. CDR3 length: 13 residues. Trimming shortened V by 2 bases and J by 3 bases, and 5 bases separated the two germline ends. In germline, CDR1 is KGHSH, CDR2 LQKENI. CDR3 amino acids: CASSPGVGNTIYF. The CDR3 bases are TGTGCCAGCTCACCAGGGGTTGGAAACACCATATATTTT.

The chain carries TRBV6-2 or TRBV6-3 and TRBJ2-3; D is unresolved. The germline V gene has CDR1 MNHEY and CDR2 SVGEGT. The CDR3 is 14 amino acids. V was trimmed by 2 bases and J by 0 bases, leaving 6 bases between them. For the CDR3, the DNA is TGTGCCAGCAGTTACGGCGCTAGCACAGATACGCAGTATTTT. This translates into CASSYGASTDTQYF.

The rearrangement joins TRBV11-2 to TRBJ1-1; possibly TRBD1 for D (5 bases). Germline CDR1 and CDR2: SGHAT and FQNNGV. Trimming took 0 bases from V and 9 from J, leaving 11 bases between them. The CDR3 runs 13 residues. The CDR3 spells CASSLDRGTKAFF. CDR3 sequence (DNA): TGTGCCAGCAGCTTAGATCGGGGGACCAAAGCTTTCTTT. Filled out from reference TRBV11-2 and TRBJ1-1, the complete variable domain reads EAGVAQSPRYKIIEKRQSVAFWCNPISGHATLYWYQQILGQGPKLLIQFQNNGVVDDSQLPKDRFSAERLKGVDSTLKIQPAKLEDSAVYLCASSLDRGTKAFFGQGTRLTVV.

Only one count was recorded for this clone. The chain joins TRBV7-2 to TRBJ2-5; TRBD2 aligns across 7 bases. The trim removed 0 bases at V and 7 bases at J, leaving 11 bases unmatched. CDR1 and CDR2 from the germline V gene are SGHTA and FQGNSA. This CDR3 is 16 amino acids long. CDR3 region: CASSLASGAGSWTQYF. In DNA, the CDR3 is TGTGCCAGCAGCTTAGCCAGCGGGGCTGGATCATGGACCCAGTACTTC.

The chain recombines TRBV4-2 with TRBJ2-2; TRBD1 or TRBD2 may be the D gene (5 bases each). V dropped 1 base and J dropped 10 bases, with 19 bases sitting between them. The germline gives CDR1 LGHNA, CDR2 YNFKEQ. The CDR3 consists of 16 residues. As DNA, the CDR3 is TGTGCCAGCAGCCAAGGGACAATCGGGGCTGCCGAGGAGCTGTTTTTT. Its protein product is CASSQGTIGAAEELFF.

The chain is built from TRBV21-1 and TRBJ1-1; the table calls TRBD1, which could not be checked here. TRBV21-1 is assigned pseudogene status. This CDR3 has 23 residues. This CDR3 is CASSKKRTGDRGRVGLGHTEAFF. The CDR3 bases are TGTGCCAGCAGCAAAAAAAGGACTGGGGACAGGGGGCGCGTTGGGTTGGGGCACACTGAAGCTTTCTTT.

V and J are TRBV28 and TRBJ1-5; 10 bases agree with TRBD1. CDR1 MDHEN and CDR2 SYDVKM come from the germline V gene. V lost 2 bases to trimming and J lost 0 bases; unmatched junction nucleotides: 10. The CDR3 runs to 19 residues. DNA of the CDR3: TGTGCCAGCAGTTTACCGTCGGACAGGGGGATGTATAGCAATCAGCCCCAGCATTTT. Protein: CASSLPSDRGMYSNQPQHF.

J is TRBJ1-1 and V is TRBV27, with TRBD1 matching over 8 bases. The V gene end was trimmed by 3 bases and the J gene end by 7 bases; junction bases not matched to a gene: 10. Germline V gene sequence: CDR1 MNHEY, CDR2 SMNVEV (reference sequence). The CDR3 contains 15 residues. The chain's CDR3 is CASSLWTGKVGEAFF. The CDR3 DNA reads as TGTGCCAGCAGTTTGTGGACAGGGAAGGTGGGTGAAGCTTTCTTT.

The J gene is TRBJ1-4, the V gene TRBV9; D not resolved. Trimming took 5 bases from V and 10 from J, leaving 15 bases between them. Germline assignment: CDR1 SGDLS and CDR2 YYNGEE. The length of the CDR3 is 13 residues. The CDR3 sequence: CASSPDWEGKLFF. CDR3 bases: TGTGCCAGCAGTCCGGACTGGGAGGGAAAACTGTTTTTT.

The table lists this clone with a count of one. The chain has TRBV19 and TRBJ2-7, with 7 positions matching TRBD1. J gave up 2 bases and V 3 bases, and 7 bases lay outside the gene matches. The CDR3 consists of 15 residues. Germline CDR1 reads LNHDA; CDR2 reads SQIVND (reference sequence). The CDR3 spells CASSMPGTVTYEQYF. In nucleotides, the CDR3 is TGTGCCAGTAGTATGCCCGGGACAGTTACCTACGAGCAGTACTTC.

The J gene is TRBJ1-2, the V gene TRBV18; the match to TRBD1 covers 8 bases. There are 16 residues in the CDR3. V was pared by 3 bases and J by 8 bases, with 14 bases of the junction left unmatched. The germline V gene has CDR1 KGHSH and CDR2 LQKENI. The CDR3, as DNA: TGTGCCAGCTCACCGGGGACTGGACAGGGTGCCTCGGGCTACACCTTC. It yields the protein CASSPGTGQGASGYTF.

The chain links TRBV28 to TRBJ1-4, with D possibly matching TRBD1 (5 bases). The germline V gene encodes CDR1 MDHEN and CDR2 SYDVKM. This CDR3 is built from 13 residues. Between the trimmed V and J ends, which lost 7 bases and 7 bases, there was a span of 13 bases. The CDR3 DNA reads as TGTGCCAGCACCGGGGGTCATTCTGAAAAACTGTTTTTT. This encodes CASTGGHSEKLFF.

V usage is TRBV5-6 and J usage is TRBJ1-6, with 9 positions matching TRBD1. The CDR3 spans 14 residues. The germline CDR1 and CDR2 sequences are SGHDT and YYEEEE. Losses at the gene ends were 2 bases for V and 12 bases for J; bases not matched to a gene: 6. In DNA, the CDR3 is TGTGCCAGCAGCTTAACTGACAGGGGGTTACCCCTCCACTTT. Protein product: CASSLTDRGLPLHF.

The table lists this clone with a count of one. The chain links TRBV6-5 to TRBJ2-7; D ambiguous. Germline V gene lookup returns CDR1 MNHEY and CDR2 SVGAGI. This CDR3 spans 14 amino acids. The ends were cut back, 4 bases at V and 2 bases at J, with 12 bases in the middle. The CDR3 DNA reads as TGTGCCAGCAGTTCCCCACGCCGGGCCTACGAGCAGTACTTC. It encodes CASSSPRRAYEQYF.